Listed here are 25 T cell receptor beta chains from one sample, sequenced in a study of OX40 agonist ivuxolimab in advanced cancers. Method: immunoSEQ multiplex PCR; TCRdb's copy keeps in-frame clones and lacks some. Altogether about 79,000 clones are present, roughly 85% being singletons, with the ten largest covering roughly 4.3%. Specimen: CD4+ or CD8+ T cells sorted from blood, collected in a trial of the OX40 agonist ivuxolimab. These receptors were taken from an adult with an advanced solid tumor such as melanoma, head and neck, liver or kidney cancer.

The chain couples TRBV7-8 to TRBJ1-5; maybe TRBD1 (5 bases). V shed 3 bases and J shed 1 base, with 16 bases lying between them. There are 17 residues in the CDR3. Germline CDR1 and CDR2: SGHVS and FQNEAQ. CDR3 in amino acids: CASSFSGLLASNQPQHF. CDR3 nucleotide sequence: TGTGCCAGCAGCTTTTCAGGGCTCCTTGCGAGCAATCAGCCCCAGCATTTT.

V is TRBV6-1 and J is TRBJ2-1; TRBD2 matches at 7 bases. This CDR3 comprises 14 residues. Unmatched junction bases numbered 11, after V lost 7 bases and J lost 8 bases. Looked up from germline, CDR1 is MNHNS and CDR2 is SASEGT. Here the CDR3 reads CASTSRRESDEQFF. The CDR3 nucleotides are TGTGCCAGCACCTCGCGGCGGGAGTCTGATGAGCAGTTCTTC.

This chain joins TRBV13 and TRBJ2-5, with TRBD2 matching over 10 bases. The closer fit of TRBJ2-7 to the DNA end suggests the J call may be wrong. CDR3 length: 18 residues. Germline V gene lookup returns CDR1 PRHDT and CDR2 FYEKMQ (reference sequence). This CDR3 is CASSLSVAGGPKTYEQYF. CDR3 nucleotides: TGTGCCAGCAGCTTAAGCGTAGCGGGAGGCCCAAAAACCTACGAGCAGTACTTC.

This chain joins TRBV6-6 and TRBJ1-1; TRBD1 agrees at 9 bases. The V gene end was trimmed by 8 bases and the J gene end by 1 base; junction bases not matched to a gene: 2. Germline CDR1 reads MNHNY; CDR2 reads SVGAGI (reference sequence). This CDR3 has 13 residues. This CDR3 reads CASAGQGNTEAFF. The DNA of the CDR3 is TGTGCCAGCGCGGGACAGGGGAACACTGAAGCTTTCTTT.

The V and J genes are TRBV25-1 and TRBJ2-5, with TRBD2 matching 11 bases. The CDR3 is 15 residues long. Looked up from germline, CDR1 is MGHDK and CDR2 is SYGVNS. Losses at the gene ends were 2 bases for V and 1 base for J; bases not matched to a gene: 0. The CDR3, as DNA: TGTGCCAGCAGTGAAGGGACTAGCGGCCAAGAGACCCAGTACTTC. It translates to CASSEGTSGQETQYF.

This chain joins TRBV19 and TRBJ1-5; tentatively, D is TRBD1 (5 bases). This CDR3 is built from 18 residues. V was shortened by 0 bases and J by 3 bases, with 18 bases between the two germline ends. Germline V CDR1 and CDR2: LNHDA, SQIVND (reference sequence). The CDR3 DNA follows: TGTGCCAGTAGTATAGATCTTAGATGGGGGAATCTCAATCAGCCCCAGCATTTT. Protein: CASSIDLRWGNLNQPQHF.

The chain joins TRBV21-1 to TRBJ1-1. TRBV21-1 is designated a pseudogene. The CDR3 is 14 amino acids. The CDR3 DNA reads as TGTGCCAGCAGCGGAAGGGCGGTGGGCACTGAAGCTTTCTTT. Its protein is CASSGRAVGTEAFF.

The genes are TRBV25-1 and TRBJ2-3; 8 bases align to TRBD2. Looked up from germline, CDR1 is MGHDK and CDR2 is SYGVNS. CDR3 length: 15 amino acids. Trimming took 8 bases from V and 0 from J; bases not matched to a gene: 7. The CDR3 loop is CASREGGSSTDTQYF. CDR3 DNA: TGTGCCAGCCGGGAGGGGGGTAGTAGCACAGATACGCAGTATTTT.

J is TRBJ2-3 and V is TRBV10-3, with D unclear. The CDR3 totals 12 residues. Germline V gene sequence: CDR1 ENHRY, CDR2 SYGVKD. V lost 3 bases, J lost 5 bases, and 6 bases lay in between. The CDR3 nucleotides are TGTGCCATCAGTGACGTTGGAGATACGCAGTATTTT. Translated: CAISDVGDTQYF.

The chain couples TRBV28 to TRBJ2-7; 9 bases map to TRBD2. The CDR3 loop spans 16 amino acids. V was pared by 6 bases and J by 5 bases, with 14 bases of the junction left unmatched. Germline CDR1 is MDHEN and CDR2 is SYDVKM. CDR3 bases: TGTGCCAGCAGGACAGCGGGGGGCGGGAGGGCCCACGAGCAGTACTTC. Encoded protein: CASRTAGGGRAHEQYF.

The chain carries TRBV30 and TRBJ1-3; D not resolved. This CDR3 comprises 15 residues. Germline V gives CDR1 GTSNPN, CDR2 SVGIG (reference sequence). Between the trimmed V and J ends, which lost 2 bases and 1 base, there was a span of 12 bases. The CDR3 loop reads CAWSFKPLSGNTIYF. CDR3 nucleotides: TGTGCCTGGAGTTTTAAACCTCTTTCTGGAAACACCATATATTTT.

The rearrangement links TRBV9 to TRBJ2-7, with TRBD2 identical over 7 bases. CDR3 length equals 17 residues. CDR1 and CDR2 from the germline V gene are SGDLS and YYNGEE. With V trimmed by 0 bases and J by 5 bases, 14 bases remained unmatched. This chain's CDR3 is CASSVGMSGGSPNEQYF. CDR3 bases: TGTGCCAGCAGCGTAGGAATGTCTGGCGGGAGCCCCAACGAGCAGTACTTC.

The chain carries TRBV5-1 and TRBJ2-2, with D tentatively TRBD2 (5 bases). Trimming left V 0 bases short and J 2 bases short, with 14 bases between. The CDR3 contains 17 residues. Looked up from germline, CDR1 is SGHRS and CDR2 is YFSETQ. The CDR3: CASSLDRSGINTGELFF. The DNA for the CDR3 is TGCGCCAGCAGCTTGGATAGGTCGGGGATCAACACCGGGGAGCTGTTTTTT.

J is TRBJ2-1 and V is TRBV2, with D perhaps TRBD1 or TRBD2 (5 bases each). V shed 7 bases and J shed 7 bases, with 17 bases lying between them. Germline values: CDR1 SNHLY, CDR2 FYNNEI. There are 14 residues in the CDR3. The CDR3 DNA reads TGTGCCAGCACCCGGGACGTAGGTTTGAATGAGCAGTTCTTC. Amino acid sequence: CASTRDVGLNEQFF.

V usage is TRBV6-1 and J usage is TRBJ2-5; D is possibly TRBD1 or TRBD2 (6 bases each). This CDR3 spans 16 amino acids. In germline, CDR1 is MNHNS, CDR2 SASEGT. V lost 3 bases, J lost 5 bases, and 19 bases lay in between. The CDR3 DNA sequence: TGTGCCAGCAGTGATCCTGGGGGGCCCCTGGGCGAGACCCAGTACTTC. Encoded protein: CASSDPGGPLGETQYF.

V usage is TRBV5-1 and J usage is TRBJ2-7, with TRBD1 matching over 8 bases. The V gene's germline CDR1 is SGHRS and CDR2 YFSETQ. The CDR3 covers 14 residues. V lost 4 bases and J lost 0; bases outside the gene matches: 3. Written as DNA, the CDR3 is TGCGCCAGCAGCCCGGGGACAGGCTCCTACGAGCAGTACTTC. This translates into CASSPGTGSYEQYF.

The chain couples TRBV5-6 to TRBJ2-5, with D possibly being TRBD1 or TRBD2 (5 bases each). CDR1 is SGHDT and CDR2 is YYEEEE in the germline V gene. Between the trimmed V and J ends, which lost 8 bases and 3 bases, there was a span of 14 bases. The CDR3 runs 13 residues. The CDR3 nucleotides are TGTGCCAGTTACCGGGACCTTGAAGAGACCCAGTACTTC. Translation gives CASYRDLEETQYF.

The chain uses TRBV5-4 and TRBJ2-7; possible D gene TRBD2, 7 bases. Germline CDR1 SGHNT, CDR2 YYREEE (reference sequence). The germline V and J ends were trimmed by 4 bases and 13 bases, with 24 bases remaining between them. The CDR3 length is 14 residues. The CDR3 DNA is TGTGCCAGCAGCAGGGAGGGGGAGACAGCCGTGAGATACTTC. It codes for CASSREGETAVRYF.

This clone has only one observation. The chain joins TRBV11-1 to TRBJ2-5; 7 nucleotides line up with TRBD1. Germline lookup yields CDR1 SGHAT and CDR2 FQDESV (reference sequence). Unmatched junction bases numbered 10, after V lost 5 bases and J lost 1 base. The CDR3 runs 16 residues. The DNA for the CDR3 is TGTGCCAGCAGCCAACGGCAGGGGGTTACCCAAGAGACCCAGTACTTC. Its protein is CASSQRQGVTQETQYF.

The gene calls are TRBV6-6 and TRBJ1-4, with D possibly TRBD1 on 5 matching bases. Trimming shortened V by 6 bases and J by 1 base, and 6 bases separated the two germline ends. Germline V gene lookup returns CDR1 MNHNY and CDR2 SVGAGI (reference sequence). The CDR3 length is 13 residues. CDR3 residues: CASRRGTNEKLFF. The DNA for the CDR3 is TGTGCCAGCAGGAGGGGAACTAATGAAAAACTGTTTTTT.

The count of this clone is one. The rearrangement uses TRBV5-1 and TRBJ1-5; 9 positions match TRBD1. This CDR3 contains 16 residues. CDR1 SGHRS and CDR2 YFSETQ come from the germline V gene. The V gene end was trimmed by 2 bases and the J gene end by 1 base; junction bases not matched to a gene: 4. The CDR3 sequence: CASSLDGQGSNQPQHF. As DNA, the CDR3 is TGCGCCAGCAGCTTAGATGGACAGGGGAGCAATCAGCCCCAGCATTTT.

The CDR3 DNA reads as TGTGCCTGGAGTGAGGGTGACAGTCCCTACACCTTC. This gives the protein CAWSEGDSPYTF. The V call is TRBV30, the J call TRBJ1-2; D might be TRBD1 (5 bases). Deletions cut 1 base from V and 10 bases from J, with 13 bases between. The length of the CDR3 is 12 residues. Germline V gene sequence: CDR1 GTSNPN, CDR2 SVGIG (reference sequence).

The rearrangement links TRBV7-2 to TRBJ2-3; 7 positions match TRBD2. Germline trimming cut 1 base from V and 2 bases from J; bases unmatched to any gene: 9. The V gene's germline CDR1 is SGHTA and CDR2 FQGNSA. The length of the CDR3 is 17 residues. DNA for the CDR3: TGTGCCAGCAGCTTAGGGTCCGGGCTAGCGGTCACAGATACGCAGTATTTT. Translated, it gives CASSLGSGLAVTDTQYF.

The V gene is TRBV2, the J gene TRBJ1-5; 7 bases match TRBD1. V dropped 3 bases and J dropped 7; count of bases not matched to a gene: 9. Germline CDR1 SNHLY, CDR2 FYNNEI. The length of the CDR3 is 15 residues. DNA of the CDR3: TGTGCCAGCAGTGAGCCCCTCAGGGGGGACCAGCCCCAGCATTTT. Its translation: CASSEPLRGDQPQHF.

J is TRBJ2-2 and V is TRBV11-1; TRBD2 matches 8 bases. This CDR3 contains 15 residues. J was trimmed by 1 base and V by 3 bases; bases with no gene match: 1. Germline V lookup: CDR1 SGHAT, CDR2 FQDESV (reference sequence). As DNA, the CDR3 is TGTGCCAGCAGCTTGGGACTAGAGAACACCGGGGAGCTGTTTTTT. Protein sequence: CASSLGLENTGELFF.